A selection of T cell receptor beta chains follows, all from one sample in a study of blood T cell repertoires in COVID-19. The method was immunoSEQ multiplex PCR; TCRdb's version includes in-frame clones alone and lacks a portion of them. The sample yields about 92,000 clones, around 90% seen once. The sequencing sample was made of peripheral blood. These receptors were taken from a woman aged 60 to 75 with COVID-19, enrolled during active disease. The CDR3 runs from the conserved cysteine through the conserved F or W. Each record gives: J gene, clone size, V gene, D gene, CDR3 protein, CDR3 DNA. The D gene is left open where the match is weak. Clone size is stated in some rows and not others, as once, few, many or a class when expanded.

J gene: TRBJ1-4
clone size: NA
V gene: TRBV11-2
D gene: NA
CDR3 protein: CASSQNSRPNEKLFF
CDR3 DNA: TGTGCCAGCAGCCAGAATTCACGCCCTAATGAAAAACTGTTTTTT

J gene: TRBJ2-5
clone size: NA
V gene: TRBV4-1
D gene: NA
CDR3 protein: CASSQDLNSQETQYF
CDR3 DNA: TGCGCCAGCAGCCAAGATCTTAACAGCCAAGAGACCCAGTACTTC

J gene: TRBJ1-3
clone size: NA
V gene: TRBV7-2
D gene: TRBD1
CDR3 protein: CASSFPSAGQLGNTIYF
CDR3 DNA: TGTGCCAGCAGCTTTCCATCCGCGGGACAGCTTGGAAACACCATATATTTT

J gene: TRBJ1-5
clone size: NA
V gene: TRBV7-9
D gene: TRBD1
CDR3 protein: CASSAPLSGGLNQPQHF
CDR3 DNA: TGTGCCAGCAGCGCGCCTCTCTCAGGGGGCCTCAATCAGCCCCAGCATTTT

J gene: TRBJ1-2
clone size: NA
V gene: TRBV7-2
D gene: NA
CDR3 protein: CASSFLYGYTF
CDR3 DNA: TGTGCCAGCAGCTTTCTTTATGGCTACACCTTC

J gene: TRBJ2-2
clone size: NA
V gene: TRBV5-5
D gene: NA
CDR3 protein: CASSFSVGDGDTGELFF
CDR3 DNA: TGTGCCAGCAGCTTTTCGGTCGGAGATGGAGACACCGGGGAGCTGTTTTTT

J gene: TRBJ2-7
clone size: once
V gene: TRBV27
D gene: TRBD2
CDR3 protein: CASSPRGDEQYF
CDR3 DNA: TGTGCCAGCAGCCCTCGGGGGGACGAGCAGTACTTC

J gene: TRBJ2-2
clone size: NA
V gene: TRBV29-1
D gene: NA
CDR3 protein: CSVGAGRFAGELFF
CDR3 DNA: TGCAGCGTTGGTGCGGGACGCTTCGCAGGGGAGCTGTTTTTT

J gene: TRBJ1-4
clone size: once
V gene: TRBV4-1
D gene: TRBD1
CDR3 protein: CASSLTGGVYEKLFF
CDR3 DNA: TGCGCCAGCAGCCTCACAGGGGGAGTTTATGAAAAACTGTTTTTT

J gene: TRBJ1-2
clone size: NA
V gene: TRBV18
D gene: NA
CDR3 protein: CASSPREDGYTF
CDR3 DNA: TGTGCCAGCTCACCAAGGGAGGATGGCTACACCTTC

J gene: TRBJ2-1
clone size: once
V gene: TRBV20-1
D gene: TRBD2
CDR3 protein: CSASRTSGGNEQFF
CDR3 DNA: TGCAGTGCTAGTAGGACTAGCGGGGGGAATGAGCAGTTCTTC

J gene: TRBJ2-1
clone size: few
V gene: TRBV4-2
D gene: NA
CDR3 protein: CASSQVGPGRNEQFF
CDR3 DNA: TGTGCCAGCAGCCAAGTGGGGCCAGGGAGGAATGAGCAGTTCTTC

J gene: TRBJ2-2
clone size: NA
V gene: TRBV7-9
D gene: TRBD1
CDR3 protein: CASSRGRVTGELFF
CDR3 DNA: TGTGCCAGCAGCAGGGGGCGGGTCACCGGGGAGCTGTTTTTT

J gene: TRBJ1-4
clone size: NA
V gene: TRBV7-2
D gene: NA
CDR3 protein: CASSFAQGLEKLFF
CDR3 DNA: TGTGCCAGCAGCTTCGCGCAGGGTCTTGAAAAACTGTTTTTT

J gene: TRBJ1-2
clone size: NA
V gene: TRBV27
D gene: NA
CDR3 protein: CASSPPTGFGYTF
CDR3 DNA: TGTGCCAGCAGTCCCCCGACAGGTTTTGGCTACACCTTC

J gene: TRBJ1-4
clone size: few
V gene: TRBV6-7
D gene: TRBD1
CDR3 protein: CASSYPKQGTKLFF
CDR3 DNA: TGTGCCAGCAGTTACCCTAAACAGGGGACGAAACTGTTTTTT

J gene: TRBJ1-1
clone size: NA
V gene: TRBV20-1
D gene: NA
CDR3 protein: CSASPGKTEAFF
CDR3 DNA: TGCAGTGCTAGTCCAGGGAAGACTGAAGCTTTCTTT

J gene: TRBJ1-1
clone size: NA
V gene: TRBV5-1
D gene: TRBD1
CDR3 protein: CASSAGQGGGGTEAFF
CDR3 DNA: TGCGCCAGCAGCGCGGGACAGGGCGGTGGAGGCACTGAAGCTTTCTTT

J gene: TRBJ1-1
clone size: once
V gene: TRBV5-6
D gene: NA
CDR3 protein: CASSFKTGNTEAFF
CDR3 DNA: TGTGCCAGCAGCTTCAAGACAGGAAACACTGAAGCTTTCTTT

J gene: TRBJ1-6
clone size: NA
V gene: TRBV4-3
D gene: TRBD1
CDR3 protein: CASSQRDRETPLHF
CDR3 DNA: TGCGCCAGCAGCCAGAGGGACAGGGAGACACCCCTCCACTTT

J gene: TRBJ1-2
clone size: NA
V gene: TRBV19
D gene: TRBD1
CDR3 protein: CASSRPQGAHYGYTF
CDR3 DNA: TGTGCCAGTAGTAGACCACAGGGGGCTCACTATGGCTACACCTTC

J gene: TRBJ1-1
clone size: NA
V gene: TRBV7-2
D gene: NA
CDR3 protein: CASSSGQNTEAFF
CDR3 DNA: TGTGCCAGCAGCTCAGGACAGAACACTGAAGCTTTCTTT

J gene: TRBJ2-5
clone size: NA
V gene: TRBV2
D gene: TRBD2
CDR3 protein: CASSDRRGGETQYF
CDR3 DNA: TGTGCCAGCAGTGATAGGCGGGGAGGGGAGACCCAGTACTTC

J gene: TRBJ1-2
clone size: NA
V gene: TRBV30
D gene: NA
CDR3 protein: CASGRVRATNYGYTF
CDR3 DNA: TGTGCCTCCGGGCGAGTGAGGGCGACAAACTATGGCTACACCTTC

J gene: TRBJ2-7
clone size: NA
V gene: TRBV6-1
D gene: TRBD1
CDR3 protein: CASSEGLGQGSYEQYF
CDR3 DNA: TGTGCCAGCAGTGAAGGCTTGGGACAGGGCTCCTACGAGCAGTACTTC

J gene: TRBJ1-1
clone size: NA
V gene: TRBV27
D gene: NA
CDR3 protein: CASSLRPPAGEAFF
CDR3 DNA: TGTGCCAGCAGCTTACGTCCGCCCGCAGGGGAAGCTTTCTTT

J gene: TRBJ2-3
clone size: NA
V gene: TRBV6-2/TRBV6-3
D gene: NA
CDR3 protein: CASSYRTDRTDTQYF
CDR3 DNA: TGTGCCAGCAGTTACCGGACAGACCGCACAGATACGCAGTATTTT

J gene: TRBJ1-5
clone size: NA
V gene: TRBV19
D gene: NA
CDR3 protein: CASSIRSDNQPQHF
CDR3 DNA: TGTGCCAGTAGTATACGTAGCGACAATCAGCCCCAGCATTTT

J gene: TRBJ1-1
clone size: NA
V gene: TRBV5-1
D gene: NA
CDR3 protein: CASSLGVAREAFF
CDR3 DNA: TGCGCCAGCAGCTTGGGGGTGGCTAGAGAAGCTTTCTTT

J gene: TRBJ2-7
clone size: NA
V gene: TRBV25-1
D gene: TRBD1
CDR3 protein: CASSDPQGAAYEQYF
CDR3 DNA: TGTGCCAGCAGTGACCCCCAGGGGGCCGCCTACGAGCAGTACTTC

J gene: TRBJ1-4
clone size: NA
V gene: TRBV29-1
D gene: TRBD1
CDR3 protein: CSVEGTGVNEKLFF
CDR3 DNA: TGCAGCGTTGAAGGAACAGGGGTGAATGAAAAACTGTTTTTT

J gene: TRBJ2-7
clone size: NA
V gene: TRBV7-9
D gene: TRBD1
CDR3 protein: CASSFSGQSSYEQYF
CDR3 DNA: TGTGCCAGCAGCTTTTCGGGACAGAGCTCCTACGAGCAGTACTTC

J gene: TRBJ1-1
clone size: NA
V gene: TRBV4-3
D gene: NA
CDR3 protein: CASSQDQGQNTEAFF
CDR3 DNA: TGCGCCAGCAGCCAAGATCAGGGGCAGAACACTGAAGCTTTCTTT

J gene: TRBJ2-3
clone size: NA
V gene: TRBV4-3
D gene: TRBD2
CDR3 protein: CASSQESGTSGGMQYF
CDR3 DNA: TGCGCCAGCAGCCAAGAATCGGGGACTAGCGGGGGTATGCAGTATTTT

J gene: TRBJ2-5
clone size: few
V gene: TRBV7-9
D gene: NA
CDR3 protein: CASSSLGRQETQYF
CDR3 DNA: TGTGCCAGCAGCTCCCTGGGGCGCCAAGAGACCCAGTACTTC

J gene: TRBJ1-1
clone size: NA
V gene: TRBV19
D gene: TRBD1
CDR3 protein: CASSKYRGLGSEAFF
CDR3 DNA: TGTGCCAGTAGTAAATACAGGGGGTTGGGCTCTGAAGCTTTCTTT

J gene: TRBJ1-4
clone size: once
V gene: TRBV4-2
D gene: NA
CDR3 protein: CASSQDRRGRGEKLFF
CDR3 DNA: TGTGCCAGCAGCCAAGATAGAAGGGGCAGGGGTGAAAAACTGTTTTTT

J gene: TRBJ2-2
clone size: NA
V gene: TRBV5-6
D gene: NA
CDR3 protein: CASSVRGAGELFF
CDR3 DNA: TGTGCCAGCAGCGTTAGGGGTGCGGGGGAGCTGTTTTTT

J gene: TRBJ1-6
clone size: NA
V gene: TRBV12-3/TRBV12-4
D gene: NA
CDR3 protein: CASSLASGPLHF
CDR3 DNA: TGTGCCAGCAGTTTAGCGTCAGGGCCCCTCCACTTT

J gene: TRBJ1-5
clone size: NA
V gene: TRBV2
D gene: NA
CDR3 protein: CASSDSDSNQPQHF
CDR3 DNA: TGTGCCAGCAGTGATAGCGACAGCAATCAGCCCCAGCATTTT

J gene: TRBJ2-1
clone size: few
V gene: TRBV9
D gene: TRBD2
CDR3 protein: CASSSKRGGLVSNEQFF
CDR3 DNA: TGTGCCAGCAGCTCAAAGCGGGGGGGCCTAGTTAGCAATGAGCAGTTCTTC

J gene: TRBJ2-6
clone size: once
V gene: TRBV4-3
D gene: TRBD1
CDR3 protein: CASSQELRQGVAGANVLTF
CDR3 DNA: TGCGCCAGCAGCCAAGAGCTCCGACAGGGTGTAGCGGGGGCCAACGTCCTGACTTTC

J gene: TRBJ1-1
clone size: NA
V gene: TRBV3-1/TRBV3-2
D gene: NA
CDR3 protein: CASSPQGGTSAFF
CDR3 DNA: TGTGCCAGCAGCCCGCAAGGGGGTACCTCAGCTTTCTTT

J gene: TRBJ1-5
clone size: few
V gene: TRBV6-5
D gene: NA
CDR3 protein: CASSLLADSNQPQHF
CDR3 DNA: TGTGCCAGCAGCCTGCTCGCGGATAGCAATCAGCCCCAGCATTTT

J gene: TRBJ1-5
clone size: NA
V gene: TRBV3-1/TRBV3-2
D gene: TRBD1
CDR3 protein: CASSQMGQTNQPQHF
CDR3 DNA: TGTGCCAGCAGCCAAATGGGACAGACAAATCAGCCCCAGCATTTT

J gene: TRBJ1-1
clone size: NA
V gene: TRBV7-9
D gene: NA
CDR3 protein: CASSFSGTEAFF
CDR3 DNA: TGTGCCAGCAGCTTCTCAGGGACTGAAGCTTTCTTT

J gene: TRBJ1-1
clone size: NA
V gene: TRBV7-9
D gene: NA
CDR3 protein: CASSLGGYGTEAFF
CDR3 DNA: TGTGCCAGCAGCTTGGGGGGATATGGCACTGAAGCTTTCTTT

J gene: TRBJ1-4
clone size: NA
V gene: TRBV6-1
D gene: NA
CDR3 protein: CASSDGSTNEKLFF
CDR3 DNA: TGTGCCAGCAGTGACGGGTCAACTAATGAAAAACTGTTTTTT

J gene: TRBJ1-5
clone size: NA
V gene: TRBV18
D gene: NA
CDR3 protein: CASSPRTRTPDSNQPQHF
CDR3 DNA: TGTGCCAGCTCACCTAGGACAAGAACACCAGATAGCAATCAGCCCCAGCATTTT